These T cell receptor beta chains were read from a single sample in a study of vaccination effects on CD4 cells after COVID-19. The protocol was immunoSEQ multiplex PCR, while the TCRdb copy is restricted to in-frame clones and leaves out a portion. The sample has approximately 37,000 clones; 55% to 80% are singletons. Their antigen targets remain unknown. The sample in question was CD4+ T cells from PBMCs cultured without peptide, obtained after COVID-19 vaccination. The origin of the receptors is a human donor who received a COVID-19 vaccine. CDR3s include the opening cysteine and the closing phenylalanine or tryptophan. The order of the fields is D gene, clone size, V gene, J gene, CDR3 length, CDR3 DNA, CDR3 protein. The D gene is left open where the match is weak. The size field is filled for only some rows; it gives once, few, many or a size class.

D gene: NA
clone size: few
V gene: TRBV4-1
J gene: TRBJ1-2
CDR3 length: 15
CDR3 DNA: TGCGCCAGCAGCCAAACTCCCGGGACTTATTATGGCTACACCTTC
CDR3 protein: CASSQTPGTYYGYTF

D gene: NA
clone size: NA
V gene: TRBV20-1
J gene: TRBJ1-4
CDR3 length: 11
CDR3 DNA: TGCAGTGCTAGGACAGATGAAAAACTGTTTTTT
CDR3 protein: CSARTDEKLFF

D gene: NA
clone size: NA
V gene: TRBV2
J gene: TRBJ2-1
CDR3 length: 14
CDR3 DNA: TGTGCCAGCAGTGAGAGTCCGGCCAGCGGTGAGCAGTTCTTC
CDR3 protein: CASSESPASGEQFF

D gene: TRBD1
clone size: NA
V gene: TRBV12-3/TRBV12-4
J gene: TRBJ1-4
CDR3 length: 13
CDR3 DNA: TGTGCCAGTAGAAAGGGGGCTCAGGAAAAACTGTTTTTT
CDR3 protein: CASRKGAQEKLFF

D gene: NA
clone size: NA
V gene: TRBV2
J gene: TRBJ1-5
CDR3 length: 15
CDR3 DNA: TGTGCCAGCAGAAGACAGACACATAGCAATCAGCCCCAGCATTTT
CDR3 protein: CASRRQTHSNQPQHF

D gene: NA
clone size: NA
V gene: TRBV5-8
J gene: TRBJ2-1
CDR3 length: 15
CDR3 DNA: TGTGCCAGCAGCTTTGGGGAGAACTCCTACAATGAGCAGTTCTTC
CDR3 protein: CASSFGENSYNEQFF

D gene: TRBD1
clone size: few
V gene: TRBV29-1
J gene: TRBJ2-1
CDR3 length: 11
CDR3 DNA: TGCAGCGGAAACAGGGGAAATGAGCAGTTCTTC
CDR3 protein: CSGNRGNEQFF

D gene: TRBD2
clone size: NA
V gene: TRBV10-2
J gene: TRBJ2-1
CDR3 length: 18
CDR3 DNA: TGCGCCAGCCGACCGGGACTAGCGGGAGGGAGCTCCTACAATGAGCAGTTCTTC
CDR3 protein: CASRPGLAGGSSYNEQFF

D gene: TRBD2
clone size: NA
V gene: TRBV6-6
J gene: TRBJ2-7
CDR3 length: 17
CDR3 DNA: TGTGCCAGCAGTCTAACCCCTTCTAGCGGGAGGTTAAACGAGCAGTACTTC
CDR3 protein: CASSLTPSSGRLNEQYF

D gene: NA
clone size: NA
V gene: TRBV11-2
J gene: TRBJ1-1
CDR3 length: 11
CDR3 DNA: TGTGCCAGCAGCCCGGGGTTTGAAGCTTTCTTT
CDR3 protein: CASSPGFEAFF

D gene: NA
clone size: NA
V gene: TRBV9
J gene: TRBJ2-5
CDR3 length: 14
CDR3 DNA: TGTGCCAGCAGCGTAGGAAACCGGGGAGAGACCCAGTACTTC
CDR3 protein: CASSVGNRGETQYF

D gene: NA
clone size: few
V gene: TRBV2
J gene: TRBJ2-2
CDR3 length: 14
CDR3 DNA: TGTGCCTCCCGGGCAGGGGAGGAGACCGGGGAGCTGTTTTTT
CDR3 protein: CASRAGEETGELFF

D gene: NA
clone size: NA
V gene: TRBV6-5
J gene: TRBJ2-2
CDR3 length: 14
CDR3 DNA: TGTGCCAGCAGTCAGGGGCCAAACACCGGGGAGCTGTTTTTT
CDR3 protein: CASSQGPNTGELFF

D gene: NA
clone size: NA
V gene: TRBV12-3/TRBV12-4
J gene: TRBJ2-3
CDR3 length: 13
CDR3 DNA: TGTGCCAGCAGGAACACAGGTACAGATACGCAGTATTTT
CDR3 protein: CASRNTGTDTQYF

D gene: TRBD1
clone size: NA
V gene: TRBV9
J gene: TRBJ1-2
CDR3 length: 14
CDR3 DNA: TGTGCCAGCAGCTCGACAGGGTCCTGGTATGGCTACACCTTC
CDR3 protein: CASSSTGSWYGYTF

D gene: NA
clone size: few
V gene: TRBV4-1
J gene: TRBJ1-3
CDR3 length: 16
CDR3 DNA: TGCGCCAGCAGCCTTGGGAACACCGAGCGGGGAAACACCATATATTTT
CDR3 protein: CASSLGNTERGNTIYF

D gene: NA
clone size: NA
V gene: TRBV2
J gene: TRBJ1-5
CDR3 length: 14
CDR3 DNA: TGTGCCAGCAGTGCGGACAGCTTCACGCAGCCCCAGCATTTT
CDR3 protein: CASSADSFTQPQHF

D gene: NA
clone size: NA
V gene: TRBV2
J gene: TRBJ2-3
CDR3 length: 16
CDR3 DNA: TGTGCCAGCAGTGAACTGGCTTTCTCGACCACAGATACGCAGTATTTT
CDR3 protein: CASSELAFSTTDTQYF